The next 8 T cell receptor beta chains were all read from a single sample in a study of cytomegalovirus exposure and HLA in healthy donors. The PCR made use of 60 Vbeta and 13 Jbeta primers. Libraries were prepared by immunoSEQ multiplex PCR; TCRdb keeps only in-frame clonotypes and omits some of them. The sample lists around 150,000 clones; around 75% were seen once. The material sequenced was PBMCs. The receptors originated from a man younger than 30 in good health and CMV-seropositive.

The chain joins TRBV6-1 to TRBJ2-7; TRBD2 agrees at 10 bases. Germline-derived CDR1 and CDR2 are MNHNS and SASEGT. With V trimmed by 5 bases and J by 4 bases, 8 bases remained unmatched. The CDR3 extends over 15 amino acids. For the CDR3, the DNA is TGTGCCAGCAGTCTATCACTAGCGGGGACTTACGAGCAGTACGTC. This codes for CASSLSLAGTYEQYV.

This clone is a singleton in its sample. CDR3 nucleotide sequence: TGTGCCTGGGCCGGGACAGGGTGGGCTTTCTTT. It encodes CAWAGTGWAFF. The genes are TRBV30 and TRBJ1-1; 9 bases fit TRBD1. Germline values: CDR1 GTSNPN, CDR2 SVGIG (reference sequence). Trimming removed 5 bases from V and 11 bases from J; junction bases left unmatched: 6. CDR3 size: 11 residues.

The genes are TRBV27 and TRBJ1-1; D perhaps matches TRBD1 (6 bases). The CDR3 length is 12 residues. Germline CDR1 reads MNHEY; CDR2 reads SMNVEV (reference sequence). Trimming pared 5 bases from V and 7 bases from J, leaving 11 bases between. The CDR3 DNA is TGTGCCAGCAGTGGGCAGGGGAGTGAAGCTTTCTTT. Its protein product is CASSGQGSEAFF.

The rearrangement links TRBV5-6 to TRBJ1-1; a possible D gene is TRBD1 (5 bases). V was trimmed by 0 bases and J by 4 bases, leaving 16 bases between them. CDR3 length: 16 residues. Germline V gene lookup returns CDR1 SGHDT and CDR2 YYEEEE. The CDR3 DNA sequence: TGTGCCAGCAGCTTGGGGGGGGAAGGTAGCAGCACTGAAGCTTTCTTT. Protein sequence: CASSLGGEGSSTEAFF.

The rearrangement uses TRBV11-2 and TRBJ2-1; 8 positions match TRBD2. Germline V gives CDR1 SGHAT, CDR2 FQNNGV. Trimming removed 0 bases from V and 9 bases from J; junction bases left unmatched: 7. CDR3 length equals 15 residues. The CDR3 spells CASSLESGGLAEQFF. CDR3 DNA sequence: TGTGCCAGCAGCTTAGAAAGCGGGGGTCTGGCTGAGCAGTTCTTC.

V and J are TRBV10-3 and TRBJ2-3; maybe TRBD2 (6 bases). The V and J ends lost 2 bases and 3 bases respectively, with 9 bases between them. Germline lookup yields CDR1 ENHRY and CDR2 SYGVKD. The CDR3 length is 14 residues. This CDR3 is CAISEEGLTDTQYF. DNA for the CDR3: TGTGCCATCAGTGAGGAGGGACTTACAGATACGCAGTATTTT.

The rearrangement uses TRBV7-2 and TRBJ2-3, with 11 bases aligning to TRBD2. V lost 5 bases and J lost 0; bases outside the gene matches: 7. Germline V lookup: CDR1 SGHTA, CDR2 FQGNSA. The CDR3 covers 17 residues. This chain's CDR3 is CASSPVGLAASTDTQYF. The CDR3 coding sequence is TGTGCCAGCAGCCCCGTGGGACTAGCGGCTAGCACAGATACGCAGTATTTT.

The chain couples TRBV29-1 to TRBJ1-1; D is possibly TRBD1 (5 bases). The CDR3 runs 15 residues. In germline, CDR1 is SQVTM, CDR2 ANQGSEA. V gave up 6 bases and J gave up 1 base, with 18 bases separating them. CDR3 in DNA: TGCAGCGTGGACGCAGGGCGCGGGGGGAACACTGAAGCTTTCTTT. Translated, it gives CSVDAGRGGNTEAFF.